A single sample gave rise to the 20 T cell receptor beta chains below, sequenced in a study of long-term antiretroviral therapy in people with HIV. Running of the v3.0 immunoSEQ assay took place at survey level. The assay was immunoSEQ multiplex PCR, and TCRdb's table has in-frame clones only and misses some. The table includes just under 40,000 clones, approximately 86% detected once. This sample comprised unsorted PBMCs, obtained just before starting antiretroviral therapy. Receptors originate from a woman in her late teens or twenties with HIV.

The chain has TRBV19 and TRBJ1-1; D is unclear. CDR1 is LNHDA and CDR2 is SQIVND in the germline V gene (reference sequence). The CDR3 contains 13 residues. Deletions cut 4 bases from V and 1 base from J, with 7 bases between. The CDR3 nucleotides read TGTGCCAGTAGTAAGGCGAAGAACACTGAAGCTTTCTTT. It translates to CASSKAKNTEAFF.

The genes are TRBV27 and TRBJ1-2; tentative D call: TRBD1 (6 bases). Germline CDR1 MNHEY, CDR2 SMNVEV (reference sequence). V was shortened by 2 bases and J by 0 bases, with 10 bases between the two germline ends. The CDR3 runs 15 residues. For the CDR3, the DNA is TGTGCCAGCAGTTTAAGAGGGGGACCTAACTATGGCTACACCTTC. It is translated as CASSLRGGPNYGYTF.

This clone is deemed medium-sized. V gene TRBV19 combines with J gene TRBJ2-7; 10 positions agree with TRBD1. The germline CDR1 and CDR2 sequences are LNHDA and SQIVND (reference sequence). The CDR3 runs 13 residues. V was clipped by 6 bases and J by 5 bases; unmatched bases: 4. The CDR3 nucleotides are TGTGCCAGTAGCGGGACAGGGGTCCACGAGCAGTACTTC. Translation gives CASSGTGVHEQYF.

The chain links TRBV7-2 to TRBJ2-1, with 11 bases that match TRBD1. CDR1 SGHTA and CDR2 FQGNSA come from the germline V gene. The junction had 13 bases not matched to a gene; V was cut back by 5 bases and J by 10 bases. The CDR3 covers 16 residues. The CDR3 sequence: CASSPRTDGTGGEQFF. CDR3 bases: TGTGCCAGCAGCCCGAGGACCGACGGGACAGGGGGGGAGCAGTTCTTC.

This chain uses TRBV28 with TRBJ2-7, with no clear D. Trimming took 2 bases from V and 2 from J, leaving 13 bases between them. The CDR3 has 15 amino acids. Germline lookup yields CDR1 MDHEN and CDR2 SYDVKM. The CDR3 DNA reads TGTGCCAGCAGTTTAAGGGCCCCCCCGGCCTACGAGCAGTACTTC. Residues: CASSLRAPPAYEQYF.

This clone occurred once. The chain carries TRBV21-1 and TRBJ2-7; TRBD1 was called by the table and not checked on the DNA. TRBV21-1 is labeled a pseudogene. There are 15 residues in the CDR3. The CDR3 DNA reads as TGTGCCAGCAGCAAATTTCGGCAGGGAAGCCACGAGCAGTACTTC. It is translated as CASSKFRQGSHEQYF.

The chain combines TRBV19 with TRBJ1-5; D is uncertain. Germline values: CDR1 LNHDA, CDR2 SQIVND (reference sequence). The CDR3 has 17 amino acids. Trimming took off 3 bases at V and 4 bases at J, with 19 bases between the two ends. Written as DNA, the CDR3 is TGTGCCAGTAGTATGGCCGGAGCCAATGCCAGAAATCAGCCCCAGCATTTT. The encoded protein is CASSMAGANARNQPQHF.

The V and J genes are TRBV4-1 and TRBJ2-1; tentative D call: TRBD1 (5 bases). Germline CDR1 is MGHRA and CDR2 is YSYEKL. The germline V and J ends were trimmed by 3 bases and 13 bases, with 16 bases remaining between them. This CDR3 is 13 amino acids long. The CDR3 coding sequence is TGCGCCAGCAGCCACCCAGGGCCAGTATCCCAGTTCTTC. Translation gives CASSHPGPVSQFF.

This clone was counted a few times. This chain links TRBV19 with TRBJ1-1, with D possibly TRBD1 on 5 matching bases. CDR3 size: 11 residues. Trimming removed 5 bases from V and 10 bases from J, with 11 bases in between. Looked up from germline, CDR1 is LNHDA and CDR2 is SQIVND (reference sequence). Here the CDR3 DNA reads TGTGCCAGTAGTCTTGGGGCGGTAGCTTTCTTT. Its protein product is CASSLGAVAFF.

The chain joins TRBV28 to TRBJ1-5, with 9 bases matching TRBD1. There are 15 residues in the CDR3. Germline V gives CDR1 MDHEN, CDR2 SYDVKM. V shed 5 bases, J shed 7 bases, and the junction held 9 bases outside the gene matches. As DNA, the CDR3 is TGTGCCAGCAGTCCCACAGGGGGCTACAGACAGCCCCAGCATTTT. Translated: CASSPTGGYRQPQHF.

This clone was seen only once. This chain uses TRBV5-6 with TRBJ2-7; D not resolved. The CDR3 spans 15 residues. The germline V gene has CDR1 SGHDT and CDR2 YYEEEE. Trimming removed 6 bases from V and 2 bases from J, with 18 bases in between. The CDR3 DNA follows: TGTGCCAGCACCCCCGGTACGTACGGTACCTACGAGCAGTACTTC. It translates to CASTPGTYGTYEQYF. Filled out from reference TRBV5-6 and TRBJ2-7, the complete variable domain reads DAGVTQSPTHLIKTRGQQVTLRCSPKSGHDTVSWYQQALGQGPQFIFQYYEEEERQRGNFPDRFSGHQFPNYSSELNVNALLLGDSALYLCASTPGTYGTYEQYFGPGTRLTVT.

This sequence joins TRBV9 and TRBJ2-3, with 14 positions matching TRBD2. CDR3 length: 17 residues. CDR1 is SGDLS, CDR2 YYNGEE, per germline. Germline trimming cut 4 bases from V and 2 bases from J; bases unmatched to any gene: 6. The CDR3 coding sequence is TGTGCCAGCAGCTCCCGACTAGCGGGAGGGATCACAGATACGCAGTATTTT. Translating gives CASSSRLAGGITDTQYF.

This clone showed up just a few times. The chain links TRBV7-9 to TRBJ1-2; D gene uncertain. The CDR3 has 13 residues. From germline, CDR1 is SEHNR and CDR2 FQNEAQ (reference sequence). Trimming cost V 0 bases and J 1 base, with 3 bases left between them. CDR3 nucleotide sequence: TGTGCCAGCAGCTTAGCCGGTAACTATGGCTACACCTTC. This sequence encodes CASSLAGNYGYTF.

The rearrangement uses TRBV7-2 and TRBJ2-7; 10 positions match TRBD2. J was trimmed by 4 bases and V by 10 bases; bases with no gene match: 10. Germline V gene lookup returns CDR1 SGHTA and CDR2 FQGNSA. The CDR3 loop spans 14 amino acids. CDR3 amino acids: CATSKREGGYEQYF. The DNA of the CDR3 is TGTGCCACCTCGAAGCGGGAGGGGGGGTACGAGCAGTACTTC.

The rearrangement links TRBV28 to TRBJ1-1; no clear D. The CDR3 has 12 amino acids. Germline-derived CDR1 and CDR2 are MDHEN and SYDVKM. Trimming cost V 6 bases and J 1 base, with 6 bases left between them. The CDR3 DNA follows: TGTGCCAGCAGAGACGGGAACACTGAAGCTTTCTTT. This gives the protein CASRDGNTEAFF.

The V and J genes are TRBV10-3 and TRBJ2-7; tentative D call: TRBD2 (5 bases). The CDR3 loop spans 13 amino acids. The germline V and J ends were trimmed by 11 bases and 5 bases, with 19 bases remaining between them. Germline CDR1 and CDR2: ENHRY and SYGVKD. CDR3 in amino acids: CASQGGTEDEQYF. As DNA, the CDR3 is TGTGCCTCCCAAGGAGGAACTGAGGACGAGCAGTACTTC.

V usage is TRBV19 and J usage is TRBJ2-3; TRBD2 matches at 7 bases. Per the germline V gene, CDR1 is LNHDA and CDR2 is SQIVND (reference sequence). The CDR3 has 16 residues. J gave up 3 bases and V 7 bases, and 13 bases lay outside the gene matches. The CDR3 DNA is TGTGCCAGTAATCCTTTCGGCGGGAGTATGACAGATACGCAGTATTTT. This translates into CASNPFGGSMTDTQYF. The entire variable domain, with the rest obtained from reference TRBV19 and TRBJ2-3, is as follows: DGGITQSPKYLFRKEGQNVTLSCEQNLNHDAMYWYRQDPGQGLRLIYYSQIVNDFQKGDIAEGYSVSREKKESFPLTVTSAQKNPTAFYLCASNPFGGSMTDTQYFGPGTRLTVL.

This clone was found a few times. The rearrangement links TRBV10-3 to TRBJ1-2; D is possibly TRBD1 (6 bases). Between the trimmed V and J ends, which lost 3 bases and 3 bases, there was a span of 8 bases. Germline assignment: CDR1 ENHRY and CDR2 SYGVKD. The CDR3 consists of 13 residues. This chain's CDR3 is CAISENRDYGYTF. CDR3 bases: TGTGCCATCAGTGAAAACAGGGACTATGGCTACACCTTC.

This clone has only one observation. The chain links TRBV7-9 to TRBJ2-7, with unresolved D. This CDR3 region has 14 residues. Per germline, CDR1 SEHNR and CDR2 FQNEAQ (reference sequence). V lost 1 base, J lost 2 bases, and 9 bases lay in between. The CDR3 loop is CASSLGPLTYEQYF. CDR3 nucleotides: TGTGCCAGCAGCTTAGGGCCGCTCACCTACGAGCAGTACTTC.

Concerning this clone: An end of the junction does not agree with germline; a read error may underlie this. The chain combines TRBV5-3 with TRBJ2-3; D may be TRBD2 (6 bases). TRBV5-3 is noted as an ORF with a role that remains uncertain. CDR3 length: 16 residues. The CDR3 protein is CARSLPQRALTETQYF. The CDR3 nucleotides are TGTGCCAGAAGCTTGCCCCAGCGGGCCCTGACAGAAACGCAGTATTTT.